This T cell receptor beta chain was identified during a study of T cells in Graves' hyperthyroidism and ophthalmopathy. The study's findings and limits: In the blood, most expanded thyroid clonotypes above 0.001 appeared as well.

Amplification of TCR beta CDR3 regions was performed using RNA transcripts as template. Using the HTBI primer set, a first-round RT-PCR was run on the TCR CDR3. TCRdb re-called the multiplex PCR reads through MiXCR, storing one row per CDR3 protein. The data contain 550,000 to 650,000 distinct CDR3 sequences, 14% of them singletons. This clonotype was recorded many times. The antigen is unknown. Lactation, pregnancy, other autoimmune disease or uncontrolled infection excluded patients. Using around 10 ml of fresh peripheral blood, PBMCs were prepared. This clonotype was sampled from a woman aged 40 to 50 with Graves' hyperthyroidism. Sequencing was done on a sample of blood.

This CDR3 is CASSLEQLSSYEQYF. In DNA form, the CDR3 reads TGTGCCAGCAGTTTAGAACAGTTGAGCTCCTACGAGCAGTACTTC. The chain joins TRBV12-3 or TRBV12-4 to TRBJ2-7; D remains unclear. Trimming stripped 1 base from V and 0 bases from J, with 10 bases between. There are 15 residues in the CDR3.